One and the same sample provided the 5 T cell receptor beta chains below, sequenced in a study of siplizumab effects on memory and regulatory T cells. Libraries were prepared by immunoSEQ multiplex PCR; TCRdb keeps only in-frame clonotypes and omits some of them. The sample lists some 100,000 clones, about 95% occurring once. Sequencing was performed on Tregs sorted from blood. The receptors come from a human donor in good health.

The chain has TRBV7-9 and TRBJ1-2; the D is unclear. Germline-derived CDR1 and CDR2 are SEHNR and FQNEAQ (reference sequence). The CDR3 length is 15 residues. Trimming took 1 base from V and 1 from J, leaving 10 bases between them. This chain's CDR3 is CASSLEPTVNYGYTF. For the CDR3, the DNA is TGTGCCAGCAGCTTAGAGCCTACAGTTAACTATGGCTACACCTTC.

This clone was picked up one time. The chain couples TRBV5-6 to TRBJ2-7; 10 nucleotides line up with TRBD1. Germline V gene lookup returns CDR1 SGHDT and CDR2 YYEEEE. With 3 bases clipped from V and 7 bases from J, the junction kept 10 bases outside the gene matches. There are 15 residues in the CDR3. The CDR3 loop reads CASSSPGQGLGEQYF. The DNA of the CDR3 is TGTGCCAGCAGCTCTCCGGGACAGGGGTTGGGAGAGCAGTACTTC.

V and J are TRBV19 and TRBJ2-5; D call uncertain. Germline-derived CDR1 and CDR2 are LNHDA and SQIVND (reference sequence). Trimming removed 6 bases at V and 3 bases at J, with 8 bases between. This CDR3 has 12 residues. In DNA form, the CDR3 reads TGTGCCAGTAGAGGCGGCAAAGAGACCCAGTACTTC. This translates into CASRGGKETQYF.

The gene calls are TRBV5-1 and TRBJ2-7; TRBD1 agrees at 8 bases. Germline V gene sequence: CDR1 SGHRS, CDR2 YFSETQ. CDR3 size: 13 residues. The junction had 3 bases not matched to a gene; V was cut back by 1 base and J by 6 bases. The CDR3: CASSLQGAVEQYF. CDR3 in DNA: TGCGCCAGCAGCTTGCAGGGGGCAGTCGAGCAGTACTTC. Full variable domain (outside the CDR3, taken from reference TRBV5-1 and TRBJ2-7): KAGVTQTPRYLIKTRGQQVTLSCSPISGHRSVSWYQQTPGQGLQFLFEYFSETQRNKGNFPGRFSGRQFSNSRSEMNVSTLELGDSALYLCASSLQGAVEQYFGPGTRLTVT.

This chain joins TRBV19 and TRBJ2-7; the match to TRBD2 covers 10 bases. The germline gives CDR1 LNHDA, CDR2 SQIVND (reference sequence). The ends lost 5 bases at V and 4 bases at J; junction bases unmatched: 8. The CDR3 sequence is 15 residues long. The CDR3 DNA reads TGTGCCAGTAGTGTAGGGCTAGCGGGAGTATACGAGCAGTACTTC. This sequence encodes CASSVGLAGVYEQYF.